Each of the 18 T cell receptor beta chains below was sequenced from the same sample in a study of T-cell reconstitution after alpha-beta-depleted transplantation in children (dated by TCRdb to 2016 to 2017). Library prep was done by PCR. The instrument was an Illumina HiSeq 2500. TCR libraries were prepared with molecular barcoding, using unique molecular identifiers to normalize TCRbeta repertoire quantification. The public reads were run again by TCRdb, first through fastp at Q25 and then through MiXCR, and only productive beta chains were kept. Each entry is one CDR3 protein sequence, shown with its most common DNA and genes. In this sample the table shows roughly 670,000 distinct CDR3 sequences, 13% of which occur a single time. The leading ten clones occupy roughly 0.77% of the sample. The treatment or condition label on this specimen signifies: allogeneic hematopoietic cell transplantation with graft depleted of TCRalphabeta T cells and CD19 B cells.

Source: PBMCs, taken before TCRalphabeta/CD19-depleted stem cell transplant. These TCRs come from a girl aged 2-10 years with congenital amegakaryocytic thrombocytopenia, due to receive a stem cell transplant.

This clonotype has a count of ten or more. The chain recombines TRBV20-1 with TRBJ2-5; no definite D call. Trimming pared 3 bases from V and 2 bases from J, leaving 16 bases between. In germline, CDR1 is DFQATT, CDR2 SNEGSKA (reference sequence). CDR3 length: 15 amino acids. CDR3 protein: CSARTLAADQETQYF. The CDR3 DNA reads as TGCAGTGCTAGGACCCTGGCGGCAGATCAAGAGACCCAGTACTTC.

This rearrangement joins TRBV7-8 to TRBJ1-2, with D hard to call. V was cut by 1 base and J by 3 bases, with 15 bases left in between. Germline V gene data show CDR1 as SGHVS and CDR2 as FQNEAQ. The length of the CDR3 is 16 residues. This CDR3 reads CASSLVDVRFDYGYTF. The CDR3 bases are TGTGCCAGCAGCTTAGTAGATGTCAGGTTCGACTATGGCTACACCTTC.

V is TRBV20-1 and J is TRBJ2-1; 9 bases are a match to TRBD2. CDR1 is DFQATT, CDR2 SNEGSKA, per germline (reference sequence). V was clipped by 4 bases and J by 7 bases; unmatched bases: 11. CDR3 size: 15 residues. CDR3 nucleotides: TGCAGTGCTACGGCTCAGGCGGGAGGGCGGAATGAGCAGTTCTTC. It encodes CSATAQAGGRNEQFF.

This clonotype was counted between two and nine times. V gene TRBV5-1 combines with J gene TRBJ2-1; TRBD2 matches at 7 bases. Germline CDR1 SGHRS, CDR2 YFSETQ. V dropped 4 bases and J dropped 7; count of bases not matched to a gene: 11. This CDR3 has 15 amino acids. The CDR3, as DNA: TGCGCCAGCAGCCGCAGCGGGGCCCCAGATAATGAGCAGTTCTTC. Residues: CASSRSGAPDNEQFF. Looking up the rest from reference TRBV5-1 and TRBJ2-1 gives the full variable domain: KAGVTQTPRYLIKTRGQQVTLSCSPISGHRSVSWYQQTPGQGLQFLFEYFSETQRNKGNFPGRFSGRQFSNSRSEMNVSTLELGDSALYLCASSRSGAPDNEQFFGPGTRLTVL.

This sequence joins TRBV7-2 and TRBJ1-2; 9 bases align to TRBD1. The CDR3 is 15 residues long. Germline loops: CDR1 SGHTA, CDR2 FQGNSA. The ends lost 5 bases at V and 9 bases at J; junction bases unmatched: 13. The CDR3 sequence: CASSLSPGDRASYTF. As DNA, the CDR3 is TGTGCCAGCAGCCTCTCCCCGGGGGACAGGGCAAGCTACACCTTC.

This clonotype appeared many times. The rearrangement links TRBV6-1 to TRBJ1-1; D not resolved. V lost 5 bases and J 0 bases, leaving 25 bases between the germline ends. This CDR3 has 19 residues. The germline CDR1 and CDR2 sequences are MNHNS and SASEGT. CDR3 DNA sequence: TGTGCCAGCAGTAGTAAAGAATTACGAGAGGAACTAATGAACACTGAAGCTTTCTTT. The encoded protein is CASSSKELREELMNTEAFF.

This clonotype was recorded a few times. This chain links TRBV7-2 with TRBJ1-6; possible D gene TRBD1, 5 bases. CDR3 length equals 16 residues. Germline V lookup: CDR1 SGHTA, CDR2 FQGNSA. V was cut by 5 bases and J by 8 bases, with 19 bases left in between. The CDR3 spells CASSPNSLGAYSPLHF. In nucleotides, the CDR3 is TGTGCCAGCAGCCCAAACTCTCTCGGGGCCTATTCACCCCTCCACTTT.

This clonotype was picked up many times. The CDR3 nucleotides are TGTGCCATCCGGGACAGGGAATCTAATTCACCCCTCCACTTT. Protein product: CAIRDRESNSPLHF. This sequence joins TRBV10-3 and TRBJ1-6, with 9 bases fitting TRBD1. Germline assignment: CDR1 ENHRY and CDR2 SYGVKD. Germline trimming cut 8 bases from V and 6 bases from J; bases unmatched to any gene: 5. The CDR3 totals 14 residues.

This clonotype was counted many times. The chain employs TRBV12-3 or TRBV12-4 and TRBJ2-7; D not certain. V lost 6 bases and J lost 3, with 9 bases in between. This CDR3 has 12 residues. The CDR3 DNA reads as TGTGCCAGCAGGTCCGACGACTACGAGCAGTACTTC. Amino acids: CASRSDDYEQYF.

This clonotype was picked up many times. J is TRBJ2-4 and V is TRBV20-1; TRBD2 agrees at 13 bases. Germline CDR1 and CDR2: DFQATT and SNEGSKA (reference sequence). Germline trimming cut 3 bases from V and 7 bases from J; bases unmatched to any gene: 0. The CDR3 sequence is 13 residues long. The CDR3 here is CSARTSGRNIQYF. DNA of the CDR3: TGCAGTGCTAGGACTAGCGGGAGGAACATTCAGTACTTC.

This clonotype was seen at least ten times. The J gene is TRBJ2-1, the V gene TRBV27; 10 nucleotides line up with TRBD2. CDR1 MNHEY and CDR2 SMNVEV come from the germline V gene (reference sequence). J lost 4 bases, V lost 5 bases, and 8 bases had no gene match. The CDR3 is 16 amino acids. The CDR3 DNA reads as TGTGCCAGCAGTGTATTTCTAGCGGGAGCTTACAATGAGCAGTTCTTC. It translates to CASSVFLAGAYNEQFF.

This clonotype was observed a few times. This CDR3 reads CASSENPPRDPRYEQYF. Here the CDR3 DNA reads TGCGCCAGCAGCGAAAACCCACCGCGGGACCCTCGGTACGAGCAGTACTTC. The genes are TRBV4-1 and TRBJ2-7, with a tentative D call TRBD2 (6 bases). Looked up from germline, CDR1 is MGHRA and CDR2 is YSYEKL. V lost 5 bases and J 4 bases, leaving 24 bases between the germline ends. This CDR3 is built from 17 residues.

The table lists this clonotype with many counts. The V and J genes are TRBV5-1 and TRBJ2-7, with 7 bases identical to TRBD1. J lost 3 bases, V lost 2 bases, and 5 bases had no gene match. Germline CDR1 SGHRS, CDR2 YFSETQ. The CDR3 totals 14 residues. The CDR3 here is CASSLGGDFYEQYF. CDR3 bases: TGCGCCAGCAGCTTAGGGGGCGATTTCTACGAGCAGTACTTC.

Many counts were recorded for this clonotype. This chain uses TRBV12-3 or TRBV12-4 with TRBJ1-2; the D is unclear. Trimming pared 3 bases from V and 8 bases from J, leaving 13 bases between. The CDR3 runs to 13 residues. The CDR3 sequence: CASSFSTGIGYTF. The CDR3 coding sequence is TGTGCCAGCAGTTTCTCTACCGGGATCGGCTACACCTTC.

This rearrangement joins TRBV28 to TRBJ1-2; maybe TRBD1 (5 bases). Germline V gives CDR1 MDHEN, CDR2 SYDVKM. The V end was cut by 6 bases, the J end by 3 bases, with 14 bases between. CDR3 length: 14 amino acids. CDR3 in amino acids: CASSPDSSYYGYTF. CDR3 nucleotide sequence: TGTGCCAGCAGCCCCGACAGTTCCTACTATGGCTACACCTTC.

This rearrangement joins TRBV6-1 to TRBJ2-2; D is unclear. With 6 bases removed from V and 3 bases from J, the gap between germline ends came to 11 bases. This CDR3 is built from 14 residues. CDR1 is MNHNS and CDR2 is SASEGT in the germline V gene. In nucleotides, the CDR3 is TGTGCCAGCAGCACGGGTTGGGACACCGGGGAGCTGTTTTTT. This encodes CASSTGWDTGELFF.

The chain carries TRBV19 and TRBJ2-3, with 10 bases identical to TRBD2. V dropped 6 bases and J dropped 4; count of bases not matched to a gene: 7. This CDR3 comprises 15 residues. CDR1 LNHDA and CDR2 SQIVND come from the germline V gene (reference sequence). In nucleotides, the CDR3 is TGTGCCAGTAGCCCAGTAGCGGGAGGTCCAGATACGCAGTATTTT. Amino acid sequence: CASSPVAGGPDTQYF.

This clonotype was counted a few times. The chain employs TRBV20-1 and TRBJ2-7; 12 bases match TRBD1. Germline CDR1 reads DFQATT; CDR2 reads SNEGSKA (reference sequence). The CDR3 runs 13 residues. V lost 6 bases to trimming and J lost 6 bases; unmatched junction nucleotides: 6. CDR3 DNA: TGCAGTGCGAGGGACAGGGGGCTTTTCGAGCAGTACTTC. It yields the protein CSARDRGLFEQYF.